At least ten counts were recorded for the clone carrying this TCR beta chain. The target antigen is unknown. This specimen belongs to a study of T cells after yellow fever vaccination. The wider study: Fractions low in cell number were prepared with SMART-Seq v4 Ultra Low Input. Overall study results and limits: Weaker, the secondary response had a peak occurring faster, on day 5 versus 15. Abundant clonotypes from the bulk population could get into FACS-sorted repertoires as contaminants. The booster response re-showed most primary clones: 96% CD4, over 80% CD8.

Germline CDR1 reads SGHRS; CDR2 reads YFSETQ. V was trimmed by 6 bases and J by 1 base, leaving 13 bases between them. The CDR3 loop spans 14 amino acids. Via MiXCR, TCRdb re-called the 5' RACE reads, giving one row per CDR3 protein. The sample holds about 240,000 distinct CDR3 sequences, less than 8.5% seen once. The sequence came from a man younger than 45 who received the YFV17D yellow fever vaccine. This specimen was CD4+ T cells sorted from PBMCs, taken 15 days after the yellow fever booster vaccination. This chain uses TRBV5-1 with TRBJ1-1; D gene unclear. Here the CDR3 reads CASNSVTSNTEAFF. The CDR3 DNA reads TGCGCCAGCAACTCGGTGACATCGAACACTGAAGCTTTCTTT.